The 19 T cell receptor beta chains below were found in one sample sequenced in a study of T cell responses to AZD1222 COVID-19 vaccine. Some clones are missing from TCRdb's copy, which holds only in-frame ones; the method was immunoSEQ multiplex PCR. The sample carries some 200,000 clones, approximately 94% recorded once. Source: peripheral blood, taken 28 days after the second dose of the MenACWY control vaccine. The receptors come from an adult who received the MenACWY meningococcal vaccine as a control.

J is TRBJ1-2 and V is TRBV28, with TRBD1 identical over 9 bases. This CDR3 region has 15 residues. V shed 5 bases, J shed 4 bases, and the junction held 8 bases outside the gene matches. CDR1 MDHEN and CDR2 SYDVKM come from the germline V gene. CDR3 loop: CASSGYRGPSYGYTF. In nucleotides, the CDR3 is TGTGCCAGCAGTGGCTACAGGGGGCCTAGCTATGGCTACACCTTC.

The chain combines TRBV6-5 with TRBJ2-3; the match to TRBD2 covers 9 bases. Germline trimming cut 4 bases from V and 4 bases from J; bases unmatched to any gene: 9. The germline V gene encodes CDR1 MNHEY and CDR2 SVGAGI. The CDR3 runs 16 residues. CDR3 nucleotides: TGTGCCAGCAGTTCCCCGGGACTAGCTCTCGCAGATACGCAGTATTTT. Protein sequence: CASSSPGLALADTQYF.

The chain recombines TRBV24-1 with TRBJ2-7, with D tentatively TRBD2 (6 bases). The CDR3 is 17 amino acids. The germline CDR1 and CDR2 sequences are KGHDR and SFDVKD. V lost 0 bases to trimming and J lost 0 bases, with 14 bases between them. CDR3 nucleotide sequence: TGTGCCACCAGTGATTTGGGGGGGATCGGTAGCTCCTACGAGCAGTACTTC. Translating it yields CATSDLGGIGSSYEQYF.

For this clone: The same CDR3 can be traced to other DNA sequences in this sample. The chain combines TRBV24-1 with TRBJ2-7, with a tentative D call TRBD1 (6 bases). The CDR3 has 18 residues. V gave up 0 bases and J gave up 4 bases, with 21 bases separating them. CDR1 KGHDR and CDR2 SFDVKD come from the germline V gene. In DNA form, the CDR3 reads TGTGCCACCAGTGATTTGCCCGAGACAGGTCGCCCCCTTTACGAGCAGTACTTC. It yields the protein CATSDLPETGRPLYEQYF.

This chain links TRBV27 with TRBJ1-4; D is possibly TRBD1 (5 bases). The germline gives CDR1 MNHEY, CDR2 SMNVEV (reference sequence). This CDR3 comprises 15 residues. V gave up 2 bases and J gave up 4 bases, with 11 bases separating them. The CDR3 coding sequence is TGTGCCAGCAGTTTAAGGGGCCGGGATAATGAAAAACTGTTTTTT. It translates to CASSLRGRDNEKLFF. The full variable domain, rest sourced from reference TRBV27 and TRBJ1-4, is EAQVTQNPRYLITVTGKKLTVTCSQNMNHEYMSWYRQDPGLGLRQIYYSMNVEVTDKGDVPEGYKVSRKEKRNFPLILESPSPNQTSLYFCASSLRGRDNEKLFFGSGTQLSVL.

The chain couples TRBV11-2 to TRBJ1-4; weak D call: TRBD1 (6 bases). There are 15 residues in the CDR3. Germline V CDR1 and CDR2: SGHAT, FQNNGV. V lost 4 bases, J lost 5 bases, and 14 bases lay in between. CDR3 nucleotides: TGTGCCAGCAGCTGGAGTGGGACAAAAAATGAAAAACTGTTTTTT. Protein product: CASSWSGTKNEKLFF.

V gene TRBV5-1 combines with J gene TRBJ2-1; D remains ambiguous. Germline values: CDR1 SGHRS, CDR2 YFSETQ. V was shortened by 4 bases and J by 2 bases, with 13 bases between the two germline ends. This CDR3 is built from 15 residues. The CDR3 loop reads CASSLIRRTYNEQFF. For the CDR3, the DNA is TGCGCCAGCAGCCTCATTAGGCGGACCTACAATGAGCAGTTCTTC. Variable domain in full (rest from reference TRBV5-1 and TRBJ2-1): KAGVTQTPRYLIKTRGQQVTLSCSPISGHRSVSWYQQTPGQGLQFLFEYFSETQRNKGNFPGRFSGRQFSNSRSEMNVSTLELGDSALYLCASSLIRRTYNEQFFGPGTRLTVL.

The V gene is TRBV9, the J gene TRBJ1-1, with a possible D match to TRBD1 (6 bases). V lost 4 bases, J lost 1 base, and 14 bases lay in between. The CDR3 totals 15 residues. The germline V gene encodes CDR1 SGDLS and CDR2 YYNGEE. As DNA, the CDR3 is TGTGCCAGCAGCCCCTGGGGGCCAGGGAACACTGAAGCTTTCTTT. Protein sequence: CASSPWGPGNTEAFF.

This chain joins TRBV3-1 (or the pseudogene TRBV3-2) and TRBJ2-3; the D is unclear. V was cut by 4 bases and J by 5 bases, with 10 bases left in between. The CDR3 runs to 13 residues. Germline CDR1 is LGHDT and CDR2 is YNNKEL (reference sequence). CDR3: CASSPGPEDTQYF. DNA of the CDR3: TGTGCCAGCAGCCCTGGGCCGGAAGATACGCAGTATTTT.

V gene TRBV19 combines with J gene TRBJ2-3, with 7 bases aligning to TRBD1. Per the germline V gene, CDR1 is LNHDA and CDR2 is SQIVND (reference sequence). V was clipped by 5 bases and J by 3 bases; unmatched bases: 2. The CDR3 length is 13 residues. CDR3: CASSAQGTDTQYF. The CDR3 DNA is TGTGCCAGTAGTGCACAGGGGACAGATACGCAGTATTTT.

The chain links TRBV6-5 to TRBJ2-7; 8 bases map to TRBD1. CDR1 is MNHEY, CDR2 SVGAGI, per germline. CDR3 length: 14 residues. The J segment lost 2 bases and the V segment lost 2 bases, leaving 2 bases of the junction unmatched. The CDR3 sequence: CASSYQDRAYEQYF. In DNA, the CDR3 is TGTGCCAGCAGTTACCAGGACAGGGCCTACGAGCAGTACTTC.

This chain joins TRBV6-1 and TRBJ1-1; tentatively, D is TRBD1 (5 bases). The CDR3 covers 15 residues. The V end lost 3 bases, the J end lost 5 bases, and 16 bases lay between the germline ends. In germline, CDR1 is MNHNS, CDR2 SASEGT. The CDR3 region is CASSEPFRGETEAFF. For the CDR3, the DNA is TGTGCCAGCAGTGAGCCCTTTAGGGGTGAAACTGAAGCTTTCTTT.

V gene TRBV5-1 combines with J gene TRBJ1-5; a weak D match, TRBD1 (5 bases). V was shortened by 3 bases and J by 3 bases, with 7 bases between the two germline ends. There are 13 residues in the CDR3. Germline lookup yields CDR1 SGHRS and CDR2 YFSETQ. In nucleotides, the CDR3 is TGCGCCAGCAGCTGGGGCCCCAATCAGCCCCAGCATTTT. Translating gives CASSWGPNQPQHF. The variable domain in full, with the rest retrieved from reference TRBV5-1 and TRBJ1-5, is KAGVTQTPRYLIKTRGQQVTLSCSPISGHRSVSWYQQTPGQGLQFLFEYFSETQRNKGNFPGRFSGRQFSNSRSEMNVSTLELGDSALYLCASSWGPNQPQHFGDGTRLSIL.

This clone was detected a few times. The rearrangement links TRBV4-1 to TRBJ2-7; D could derive from TRBD1 or TRBD2 (5 bases each). CDR1 is MGHRA, CDR2 YSYEKL, per germline. V lost 3 bases and J 0 bases, leaving 15 bases between the germline ends. This CDR3 spans 16 amino acids. Here the CDR3 reads CASSQETGRGSYEQYF. In DNA, the CDR3 is TGCGCCAGCAGCCAGGAAACAGGACGGGGCTCCTACGAGCAGTACTTC.

The chain uses TRBV3-1 (or the pseudogene TRBV3-2) and TRBJ2-1; TRBD2 aligns across 13 bases. The V gene's germline CDR1 is LGHDT and CDR2 YNNKEL (reference sequence). V shed 0 bases and J 15 bases; nucleotides not matched to a gene: 8. This CDR3 has 15 residues. The CDR3 spells CASSQDLTSGRALFF. Written as DNA, the CDR3 is TGTGCCAGCAGCCAAGATTTAACTAGCGGGAGGGCCCTGTTCTTC.

This CDR3 is CASSLGGLADNEQFF. CDR3 nucleotides: TGTGCCAGCAGTCTGGGGGGACTAGCGGACAATGAGCAGTTCTTC. V gene TRBV28 combines with J gene TRBJ2-1; 11 positions match TRBD2. The CDR3 sequence is 15 residues long. V lost 5 bases, J lost 5 bases, and 5 bases stayed unmatched. Looked up from germline, CDR1 is MDHEN and CDR2 is SYDVKM.

This clone is a singleton in its sample. The chain recombines TRBV11-2 with TRBJ1-4; 9 bases agree with TRBD1. CDR1 SGHAT and CDR2 FQNNGV come from the germline V gene. V lost 5 bases and J lost 1; bases outside the gene matches: 11. CDR3 length: 18 residues. Written as DNA, the CDR3 is TGTGCCAGCAGCCCCGGGACAGGGACGTCTCGAACTAATGAAAAACTGTTTTTT. Translated, it gives CASSPGTGTSRTNEKLFF.

The chain carries TRBV3-1 (or the pseudogene TRBV3-2) and TRBJ2-2; weak D call: TRBD2 (5 bases). V gave up 2 bases and J gave up 5 bases, with 12 bases separating them. Germline CDR1 and CDR2: LGHDT and YNNKEL (reference sequence). This CDR3 spans 15 amino acids. The CDR3 here is CASSQYRDGTGELFF. Here the CDR3 DNA reads TGTGCCAGCAGCCAATACCGGGATGGGACCGGGGAGCTGTTTTTT.

V usage is TRBV28 and J usage is TRBJ2-7; unclear D gene. This CDR3 region has 12 residues. V was pared by 2 bases and J by 3 bases, with 5 bases between. Germline V CDR1 and CDR2: MDHEN, SYDVKM. The CDR3, as DNA: TGTGCCAGCAGTTTAATGGGCTACGAGCAGTACTTC. Amino acid sequence: CASSLMGYEQYF.